This T cell receptor (beta chain) is from a study of T cells in Graves' hyperthyroidism and ophthalmopathy. RNA transcripts provided the source from which TCR beta CDR3 regions were amplified. The HTBI set primed first-round TCR CDR3 RT-PCR. Each CDR3 protein gets one entry after TCRdb re-called the multiplex PCR reads with MiXCR. The profile covers some 570,000 distinct CDR3 sequences, with over 15% appearing a single time and 17% taken by the ten largest. The CDR3 contains 15 residues. The V gene's germline CDR1 is DFQATT and CDR2 SNEGSKA (reference sequence). The V end lost 3 bases, the J end lost 0 bases, and 12 bases lay between the germline ends.

The rearrangement joins TRBV20-1 to TRBJ2-4; D might be TRBD1 (6 bases). The material sequenced was blood. The TCR comes from a woman younger than 30 with Graves' ophthalmopathy. The CDR3: CSARGTPKAKNIQYF. The CDR3 DNA reads TGCAGTGCTAGGGGGACACCAAAAGCCAAAAACATTCAGTACTTC.